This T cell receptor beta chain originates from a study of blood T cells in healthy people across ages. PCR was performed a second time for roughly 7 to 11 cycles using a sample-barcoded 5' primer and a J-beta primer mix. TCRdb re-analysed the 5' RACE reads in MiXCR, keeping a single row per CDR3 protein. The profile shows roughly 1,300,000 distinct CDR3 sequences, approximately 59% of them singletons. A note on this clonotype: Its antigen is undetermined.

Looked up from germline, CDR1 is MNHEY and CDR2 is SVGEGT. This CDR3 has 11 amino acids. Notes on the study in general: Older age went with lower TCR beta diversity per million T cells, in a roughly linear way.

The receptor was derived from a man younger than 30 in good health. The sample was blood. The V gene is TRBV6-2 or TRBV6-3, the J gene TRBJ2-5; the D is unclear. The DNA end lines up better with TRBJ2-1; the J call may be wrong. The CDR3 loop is CASTFQETQFF. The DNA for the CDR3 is TGTGCCAGCACCTTCCAAGAGACCCAGTTCTTC.